This TCR beta chain was retrieved from a study of CD8 T cells in Susac syndrome. The CDR3 is made up of 13 amino acids. Germline V gives CDR1 SGHTA, CDR2 FQGTGA. V was pared by 3 bases and J by 6 bases, with 5 bases of the junction left unmatched. RNA, at roughly 0.45 to 1 ug, was reverse transcribed with random hexamers. Amplification of TCR beta CDR3 was carried out by immunoSEQ multiplex PCR, which covered 54 Vbeta and 13 Jbeta segments. TCRdb used MiXCR to reprocess the immunoSEQ multiplex PCR reads, holding one entry per CDR3 protein. The sample lists fewer than 200,000 distinct CDR3 sequences; 90% to 95% were seen once.

This receptor was taken from a human donor with Susac syndrome. The chain recombines TRBV7-3 with TRBJ2-7; 7 nucleotides match TRBD2. The material sequenced was CD4+ T cells from PBMCs. The DNA of the CDR3 is TGTGCCAGCAGCTTGGGAGGGGCGAGCGAGCAGTACTTC. Translated: CASSLGGASEQYF.